Listed below are T cell receptor beta chains from one sample, sequenced in a study of PD-L1 blockade in urothelial cancer. Profiled with immunoSEQ multiplex PCR; TCRdb holds only in-frame clones, not every one. The table records some 27,000 clones, approximately 79% of them present only once. The specimen comprised PBMCs, sampled around atezolizumab (anti-PD-L1) treatment. These TCRs come from a man aged 50 to 59 with urothelial cancer. Each CDR3 is given with its conserved first and last residue. A D gene is named only where the DNA matches it firmly. The size of a clone is reported for some rows only, either as once, few or many, or as a class for expanded clones.

j_call | d_call | clone_size | v_call | cdr3_nt | cdr3_aa
TRBJ2-2 | NA | NA | TRBV18 | TGTGCCAGCTCCCCACAGAAGAGCACCGGGGAGCTGTTTTTT | CASSPQKSTGELFF
TRBJ2-7 | TRBD1 | once | TRBV15 | TGTGCCACCAGCAGGCCCACAGGGGCCACCACCTCCTACGAGCAGTACTTC | CATSRPTGATTSYEQYF
TRBJ2-7 | NA | NA | TRBV19 | TGTGCCAGTAGTATAGTTAGTGCCAGGCCCTACGAGCAGTACTTC | CASSIVSARPYEQYF
TRBJ1-5 | NA | NA | TRBV7-8 | TGTGCCAGCAGCTTACTTCCAGGCCCTCTCAATCAGCCCCAGCATTTT | CASSLLPGPLNQPQHF
TRBJ2-3 | TRBD1 | NA | TRBV19 | TGTGCCAGTAATCACAGGGGAAGGAGCACAGATACGCAGTATTTT | CASNHRGRSTDTQYF
TRBJ1-2 | TRBD1 | NA | TRBV7-8 | TGTGCCAGCAGCTTAGTAGGGGGGACAGGGAACGGCTACACCTTC | CASSLVGGTGNGYTF
TRBJ1-5 | NA | NA | TRBV7-9 | TGTGCCAGCAGCTTGGTTACTACAGGGTTTAGTCAGCCCCAGCATTTT | CASSLVTTGFSQPQHF
TRBJ2-2 | TRBD2 | NA | TRBV5-4 | TGTGCCAGCAGCTCCGGGACTAGTCGCACCGGGGAGCTGTTTTTT | CASSSGTSRTGELFF
TRBJ2-5 | TRBD2 | NA | TRBV5-1 | TGCGCCAGCAGCTTGGAGGCTAGCGGGTGGCAAGAGACCCAGTACTTC | CASSLEASGWQETQYF
TRBJ2-1 | TRBD1 | NA | TRBV9 | TGTGCCAGCAGCCCCGGGACAGCAGCCTATGAGCAGTTCTTC | CASSPGTAAYEQFF
TRBJ2-7 | NA | few | TRBV14 | TGTGCCAGCAGCCAAGGAGCCCGTTCTGCCGAGCAGTACTTC | CASSQGARSAEQYF
TRBJ2-1 | NA | NA | TRBV6-5 | TGTGCCAGCAGTTACTCGTCAGGGCGAGGCAATGAGCAGTTCTTC | CASSYSSGRGNEQFF
TRBJ1-2 | NA | NA | TRBV11-2 | TGTGCCAGCAGCTTAGGGGCAGGGACTAACTATGGCTACACCTTC | CASSLGAGTNYGYTF
TRBJ1-2 | NA | once | TRBV2 | TGTGCCAGCAGTGACAGGGGCTATGGCTACACCTTC | CASSDRGYGYTF
TRBJ1-4 | NA | NA | TRBV5-1 | TGCGCCAGCAGCCCAGGCGCAGGCTCTAATGAAAAACTGTTTTTT | CASSPGAGSNEKLFF
TRBJ2-1 | TRBD2 | NA | TRBV5-1 | TGCGCCAGCAGCTTGGCTGTGGTAGCGGGAGCTCGGAATGAGCAGTTCTTC | CASSLAVVAGARNEQFF
TRBJ2-1 | TRBD2 | NA | TRBV9 | TGTGCCAGCAGCGTTAGTAGTGTGGGCGGGGGGTACAATGAGCAGTTCTTC | CASSVSSVGGGYNEQFF
TRBJ2-5 | TRBD2 | NA | TRBV30 | TGTGCCTGGGGCCGACTAGCGGGAGGGCCCCGGGAGACCCAGTACTTC | CAWGRLAGGPRETQYF
TRBJ1-3 | NA | NA | TRBV6-1 | TGTGCCAGCAGTGAAGCTTACGGGGGTCACTCTGGAAACACCATATATTTT | CASSEAYGGHSGNTIYF
TRBJ2-1 | TRBD1 | NA | TRBV6-1 | TGTGCCAGCAGTGTAACCGGGACAGGGGAGCAGTTCTTC | CASSVTGTGEQFF
TRBJ1-1 | NA | NA | TRBV2 | TGTGCCAGCAGGGCAGACAGGAACACTGAAGCTTTCTTT | CASRADRNTEAFF
TRBJ1-1 | NA | NA | TRBV10-2 | TGCGCCAGCAGTGAGTTAGTTGAAGCTTTCTTT | CASSELVEAFF
TRBJ1-2 | NA | NA | TRBV5-1 | TGCGCCAGCAGCCGTGAGGGGACTACTAACTATGGCTACACCTTC | CASSREGTTNYGYTF
TRBJ1-4 | NA | NA | TRBV28 | TGTGCCATCTCGAAGAGTCCTAATGAAAAACTGTTTTTT | CAISKSPNEKLFF
TRBJ2-1 | TRBD2 | NA | TRBV27 | TGTGCCAGCAGTTCAAACCCGGGACTAGCGGATTACAATGAGCAGTTCTTC | CASSSNPGLADYNEQFF
TRBJ1-2 | TRBD1 | NA | TRBV30 | TGTGCCTGGAGAACAGGGGCCGTAACCTATGGCTACACCTTC | CAWRTGAVTYGYTF
TRBJ2-3 | NA | NA | TRBV18 | TGTGCCAGCTCACCATACAGCCAGACGCAGTATTTT | CASSPYSQTQYF
TRBJ2-7 | TRBD1 | NA | TRBV25-1 | TGTGCCAGCAGTGATAGGACAGGAGGAGGCAACGAGCAGTACTTC | CASSDRTGGGNEQYF
TRBJ2-5 | NA | NA | TRBV9 | TGTGCCAGCAGCCCCGAGGGCAGCGGCATAAAGACCCAGTACTTC | CASSPEGSGIKTQYF
TRBJ2-1 | NA | NA | TRBV2 | TGTGCCAGCAGTGAAGAAGTCAGGGATGAGCAGTTCTTC | CASSEEVRDEQFF
TRBJ1-1 | TRBD1 | NA | TRBV10-3 | TGTGCCATCGGGGACAGGGGACGGAACACTAAAGCTTTCTTT | CAIGDRGRNTKAFF
TRBJ2-1 | TRBD2 | NA | TRBV7-3 | TGTGCCAGCAGCCTCGGACAGCCGGGAGGGCATGAGCAGTTCTTC | CASSLGQPGGHEQFF
TRBJ2-1 | TRBD2 | NA | TRBV5-1 | TGCGCCAGCAGCAGGACTAGCGACACCCTGAGGGATGAGCAGTTCTTC | CASSRTSDTLRDEQFF
TRBJ1-1 | TRBD1 | few | TRBV10-2 | TGCGCCAGCAGAGAGACAGGGGTAAACACTGAAGCTTTCTTT | CASRETGVNTEAFF
TRBJ2-6 | NA | NA | TRBV7-3 | TGTGCCAGCAGCCCCAGCTCTGGGGCCAACGTCCTGACTTTC | CASSPSSGANVLTF
TRBJ1-1 | NA | NA | TRBV18 | TGTGCCAGCTCACCATACACAGCTCCCGAAGCTTTCTTT | CASSPYTAPEAFF
TRBJ2-1 | NA | NA | TRBV2 | TGTGCCAGCAGTGGGAGGGGGCTGGGAGGTGAGCAGTTCTTC | CASSGRGLGGEQFF
TRBJ2-7 | TRBD2 | NA | TRBV5-1 | TGCGCCAGCAGTGATGGAAGGACTAGCGGCTACGAGCAGTACTTC | CASSDGRTSGYEQYF
TRBJ1-2 | TRBD1 | NA | TRBV29-1 | TGCAGCCCTGGACAGGGCGGGAACTATGGCTACACCTTC | CSPGQGGNYGYTF
TRBJ1-2 | NA | NA | TRBV7-9 | TGTGCCAGCAGCTTGAGCCCAGGTGATGGCTACACCTTC | CASSLSPGDGYTF
TRBJ2-1 | NA | NA | TRBV7-6 | TGTGCCAGCAGCCCCCGATTGGAGCTGGACAATGAGCAGTTCTTC | CASSPRLELDNEQFF
TRBJ1-4 | TRBD1 | NA | TRBV5-1 | TGCGCCAGCAGCTTGAAGGCCCGGGACAGAAATGAAAAACTGTTTTTT | CASSLKARDRNEKLFF
TRBJ2-1 | NA | NA | TRBV4-1 | TGCGCCAGCAGCCAAGATTTGGCTAGCCTATACAATGAGCAGTTCTTC | CASSQDLASLYNEQFF
TRBJ1-1 | TRBD1 | NA | TRBV19 | TGTGCCAGTAGTTTCGGACAGGGTGGGACTGAAGCTTTCTTT | CASSFGQGGTEAFF
TRBJ1-6 | NA | NA | TRBV2 | TGTGCCAGCAGCCCAGGGCAATCACCCCTCCACTTT | CASSPGQSPLHF
TRBJ1-1 | TRBD1 | NA | TRBV2 | TGTGCCAGCAGTCTTAGACCCAACAGGGGCACTGAAGCTTTCTTT | CASSLRPNRGTEAFF
TRBJ1-1 | NA | once | TRBV7-8 | TGTGCCAGCAGCCAGACAGAGGTCAGGACTGAAGCTTTCTTT | CASSQTEVRTEAFF